The clone carrying this T cell receptor beta chain was seen ten or more times. The antigen remains unidentified. The time point: persistent/refractory GD, antithyroid drugs over 5 years with positive TRAb. The TCR library was made from RNA that had been extracted from PBMCs in TRIzol. The sample is drawn from a study of regulatory T cells in long-lasting Graves disease. According to the study, TCR beta libraries were built with iRepertoire HTBI primers and CDR3-region Arm-PCR. TCRdb reanalysed the multiplex PCR reads using MiXCR and keeps one entry per CDR3 protein. The sample consists of about 460,000 distinct CDR3 sequences, 20% to 25% of them appearing once. Germline CDR1 is MNHNS and CDR2 is SASEGT. This CDR3 has 15 amino acids. The V gene end was trimmed by 3 bases and the J gene end by 5 bases; junction bases not matched to a gene: 9. Findings and limits, study-wide: Among samples with persistent disease, TRBV28, TRBJ1-2 and TRBJ2-5 were favored. Small numbers of samples may have cut accuracy. Newly diagnosed patients had higher TCR diversity than persistent Graves' patients did. Comparison showed that persistent patients shared more public clonotypes (roughly 2,700) than new patients (about 970).

The rearrangement links TRBV6-1 to TRBJ1-1; 7 nucleotides agree with TRBD1. The TCR originated in a female donor with Graves disease. The sequenced sample was peripheral blood mononuclear cells (PBMCs), obtained when the disease was refractory, from a patient treated with antithyroid drugs. CDR3 DNA sequence: TGTGCCAGCAGTGAGATCGTACAGGGGTGGACTGAAGCTTTCTTT. Translation: CASSEIVQGWTEAFF.